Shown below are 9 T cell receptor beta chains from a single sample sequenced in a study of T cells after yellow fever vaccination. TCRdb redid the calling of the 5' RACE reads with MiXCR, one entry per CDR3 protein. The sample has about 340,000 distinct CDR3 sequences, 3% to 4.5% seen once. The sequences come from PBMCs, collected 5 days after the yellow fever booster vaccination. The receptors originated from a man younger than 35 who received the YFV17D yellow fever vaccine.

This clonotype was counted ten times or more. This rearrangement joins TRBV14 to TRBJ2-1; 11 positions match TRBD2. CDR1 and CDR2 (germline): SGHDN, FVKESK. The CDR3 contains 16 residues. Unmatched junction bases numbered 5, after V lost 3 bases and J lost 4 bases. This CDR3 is CASSHSGGATYNEQFF. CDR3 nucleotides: TGTGCCAGCAGCCATAGCGGGGGGGCCACGTACAATGAGCAGTTCTTC.

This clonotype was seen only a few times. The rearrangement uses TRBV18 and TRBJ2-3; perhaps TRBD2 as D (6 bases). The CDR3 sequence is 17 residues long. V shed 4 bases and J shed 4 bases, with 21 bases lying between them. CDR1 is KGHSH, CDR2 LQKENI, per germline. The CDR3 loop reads CASSRRTDGGGSDTQYF. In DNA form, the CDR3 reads TGTGCCAGCTCACGACGGACCGACGGAGGAGGGTCAGATACGCAGTATTTT.

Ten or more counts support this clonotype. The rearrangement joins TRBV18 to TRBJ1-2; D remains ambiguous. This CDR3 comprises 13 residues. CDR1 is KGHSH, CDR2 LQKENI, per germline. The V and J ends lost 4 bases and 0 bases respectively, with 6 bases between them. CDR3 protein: CASSHLANYGYTF. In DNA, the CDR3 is TGTGCCAGCTCACACTTAGCTAACTATGGCTACACCTTC.

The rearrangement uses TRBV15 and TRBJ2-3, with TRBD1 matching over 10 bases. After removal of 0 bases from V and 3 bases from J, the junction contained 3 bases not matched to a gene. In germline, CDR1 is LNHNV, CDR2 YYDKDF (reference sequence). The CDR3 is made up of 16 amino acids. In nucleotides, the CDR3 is TGTGCCACCAGCAGAGATGGGGGACAGGGGACAGATACGCAGTATTTT. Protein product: CATSRDGGQGTDTQYF.

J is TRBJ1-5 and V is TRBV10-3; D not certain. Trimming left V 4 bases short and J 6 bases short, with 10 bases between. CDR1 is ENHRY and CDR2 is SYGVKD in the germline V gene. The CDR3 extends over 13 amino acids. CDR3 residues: CAISGESSQPQHF. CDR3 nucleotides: TGTGCCATCAGTGGAGAAAGTTCTCAGCCCCAGCATTTT.

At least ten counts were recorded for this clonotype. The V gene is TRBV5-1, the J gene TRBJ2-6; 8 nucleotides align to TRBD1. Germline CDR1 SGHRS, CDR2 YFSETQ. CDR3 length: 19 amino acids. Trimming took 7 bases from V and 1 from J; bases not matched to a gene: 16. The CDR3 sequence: CASVKPPGQVTSGANVLTF. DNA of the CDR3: TGCGCCAGCGTCAAACCTCCGGGACAGGTTACTTCTGGGGCCAACGTCCTGACTTTC.

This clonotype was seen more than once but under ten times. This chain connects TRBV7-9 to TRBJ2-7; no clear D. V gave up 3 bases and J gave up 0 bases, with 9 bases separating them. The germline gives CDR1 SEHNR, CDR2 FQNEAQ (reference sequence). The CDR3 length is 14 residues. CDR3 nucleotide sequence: TGTGCCAGCAGCTTGGAGTCAAGCTCCTACGAGCAGTACTTC. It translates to CASSLESSSYEQYF.

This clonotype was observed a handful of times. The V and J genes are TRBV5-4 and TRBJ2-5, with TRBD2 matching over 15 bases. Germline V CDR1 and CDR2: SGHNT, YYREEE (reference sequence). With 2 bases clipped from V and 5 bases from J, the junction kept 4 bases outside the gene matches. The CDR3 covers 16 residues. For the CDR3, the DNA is TGTGCCAGCAGCTTTTCCGGGACTAGCGGGGGGGAGACCCAGTACTTC. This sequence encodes CASSFSGTSGGETQYF.

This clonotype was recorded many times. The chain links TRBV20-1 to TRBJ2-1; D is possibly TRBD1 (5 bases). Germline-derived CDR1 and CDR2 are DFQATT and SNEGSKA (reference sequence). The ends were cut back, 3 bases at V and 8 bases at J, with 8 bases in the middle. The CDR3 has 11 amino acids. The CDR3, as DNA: TGCAGTGCTAGCAGGGCCGATGAGCAGTTCTTC. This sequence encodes CSASRADEQFF.